Sequencing of this T cell receptor beta chain was carried out in a study of breast tumors, draining lymph nodes, adjacent tissues. The study, taken as a whole, reports: Compared with lymph nodes, tumors were less diverse; compared with nontumor tissue, more.

The CDR3 sequence is 15 residues long. Losses at the gene ends were 8 bases for V and 1 base for J; bases not matched to a gene: 6. Germline-derived CDR1 and CDR2 are MNHNS and SASEGT. Each CDR3 protein gets one entry after TCRdb re-called the multiplex PCR reads with MiXCR. The sample lists some 170,000 distinct CDR3 sequences, around 33% seen once, with less than 4% in the top ten. Many counts were recorded for this clonotype. The antigen is undetermined. Axillary draining lymph nodes of breast cancer patients supplied the node samples. The rearrangement joins TRBV6-1 to TRBJ2-3; 10 positions match TRBD2. This receptor was identified in a female donor with breast cancer. Some clones in this sample may be carry-over from other donors' samples. Sequences were obtained from axillary lymph node tissue. This CDR3 reads CASRTGTSGTDTQYF. The CDR3 region has the DNA TGTGCCAGCCGGACCGGGACTAGCGGCACAGATACGCAGTATTTT.